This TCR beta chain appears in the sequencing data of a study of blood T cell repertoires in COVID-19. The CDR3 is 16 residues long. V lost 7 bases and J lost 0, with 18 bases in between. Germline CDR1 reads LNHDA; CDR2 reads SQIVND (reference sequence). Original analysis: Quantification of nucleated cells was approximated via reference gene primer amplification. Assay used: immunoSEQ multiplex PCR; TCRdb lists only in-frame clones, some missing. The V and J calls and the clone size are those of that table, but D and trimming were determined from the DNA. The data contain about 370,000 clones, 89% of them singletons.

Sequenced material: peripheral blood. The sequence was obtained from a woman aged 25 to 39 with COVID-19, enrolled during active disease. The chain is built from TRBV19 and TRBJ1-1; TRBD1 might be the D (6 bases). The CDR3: CASKQGGRGVNTEAFF. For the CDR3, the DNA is TGTGCCAGTAAACAAGGCGGCAGGGGAGTGAACACTGAAGCTTTCTTT.